This TCR beta chain emerged from a study of T cells in women clearing cervical HPV infection. Study context: Case blood drawn at lesion detection; control blood after infection cleared.

Using immunoSEQ multiplex PCR, the repertoire was profiled, and TCRdb retains in-frame clones only, with some absent. Its clone listing holds fewer than 40,000 clones. As regards this clone: The antigen is unknown. Sequencing ends 3 residues short of the CDR3 end; the germline J gene provides the rest.

Study results and limitations: Richness plus V gene abundances separated cases from controls with AUC approximately 0.78.

Germline assignment: CDR1 LGHDT and CDR2 YNNKEL (reference sequence). This CDR3 region has 14 residues. The V end lost 5 bases, the J end lost 0 bases, and 10 bases lay between the germline ends. Sequenced input: blood buffy coat. The J gene is TRBJ1-1, the V gene TRBV3-1 (or the pseudogene TRBV3-2); D perhaps matches TRBD1 (6 bases). This receptor was taken from a woman between 18 and 70 years old with a cervical HPV16 infection that either progressed to CIN3+ or cleared (not recorded which). The CDR3 is CASSSGQLNTEAFF. CDR3 DNA (partial): TGTGCCAGCAGCTCGGGACAATTGAACACTGAA.